This TCR beta chain comes out of a study of shared clonotypes between healthy human individuals. Study-wide results and caveats: Even with large depth, rarefaction showed that sorted-subset sequencing was incomplete. The expectation was that sequencing depth would affect clonotype sharing among donors.

As originally analysed: With immunoSEQ giving junction-only sequences and no quality scores, filtering differed. Profiled with immunoSEQ multiplex PCR; TCRdb holds only in-frame clones, not every one. The V and J calls and clone size were taken over from that table, and D and trimming were inferred from the DNA. The sample lists over a million clones, more than 95% seen once, with about 1% in the top ten. A word on this clone: What it recognizes is unknown.

Germline values: CDR1 SGHTA, CDR2 FQGTGA. Deletions cut 8 bases from V and 1 base from J, with 7 bases between. The length of the CDR3 is 12 residues. The sequence was collected from a man aged 30 to 39 in good health. The sequencing input was naive CD4+ T cells sorted from blood. Sample subset: CD45RA+ positively selected. The V and J genes are TRBV7-3 and TRBJ2-3; the D is unclear. The CDR3 bases are TGTGCCAGCTCCCGGGGCACAGATACGCAGTATTTT. It yields the protein CASSRGTDTQYF.